What follows are 12 T cell receptor beta chains derived from one specimen sequenced in a study of blood T cells in healthy people across ages. PCR was performed a second time for about 7 to 11 cycles using a sample-barcoded 5' primer and a J-beta primer mix. TCRdb processed the 5' RACE reads anew with MiXCR; each CDR3 protein has one entry. This sample has hundreds of thousands of distinct CDR3 sequences, with roughly 58% found just once. The sequenced sample consisted of blood. The receptors stem from a man aged 55 to 69 in good health.

The chain carries TRBV7-9 and TRBJ1-2; TRBD1 is a possible D gene (6 bases). The CDR3 is made up of 15 amino acids. V dropped 1 base and J dropped 6 bases, with 15 bases sitting between them. The germline V gene encodes CDR1 SEHNR and CDR2 FQNEAQ (reference sequence). Here the CDR3 reads CASSLDLTGANGYTF. Written as DNA, the CDR3 is TGTGCCAGCAGCTTAGATCTGACGGGGGCCAATGGCTACACCTTC. The full variable domain, with the rest looked up from reference TRBV7-9 and TRBJ1-2, is DTGVSQNPRHKITKRGQNVTFRCDPISEHNRLYWYRQTLGQGPEFLTYFQNEAQLEKSRLLSDRFSAERPKGSFSTLEIQRTEQGDSAMYLCASSLDLTGANGYTFGSGTRLTVV.

The chain has TRBV5-1 and TRBJ2-2; possible D gene TRBD2, 5 bases. CDR1 and CDR2 from the germline V gene are SGHRS and YFSETQ. Deletions cut 2 bases from V and 0 bases from J, with 8 bases between. The CDR3 consists of 15 residues. The CDR3 spells CASSFGAANTGELFF. CDR3 nucleotides: TGCGCCAGCAGCTTTGGAGCGGCGAACACCGGGGAGCTGTTTTTT.

The chain recombines TRBV6-6 with TRBJ1-6, with TRBD1 matching over 10 bases. The CDR3 extends over 14 amino acids. The V gene end was trimmed by 6 bases and the J gene end by 9 bases; junction bases not matched to a gene: 5. The germline gives CDR1 MNHNY, CDR2 SVGAGI (reference sequence). CDR3 in amino acids: CASSRDRGSSPLHF. The CDR3 nucleotides read TGTGCCAGCAGCCGGGACAGGGGTTCTTCACCCCTCCACTTT.

The chain couples TRBV5-1 to TRBJ2-3, with TRBD1 matching 8 bases. V trimming: 6 bases; J trimming: 6 bases; junction bases outside the gene matches: 9. CDR3 size: 14 residues. Germline CDR1 and CDR2: SGHRS and YFSETQ. Here the CDR3 DNA reads TGCGCCAGCATTCCGGACAGGGCACCGGATACGCAGTATTTT. Its translation is CASIPDRAPDTQYF.

This clonotype has more than one count but fewer than ten. The genes are TRBV9 and TRBJ2-6; TRBD1 is a possible D gene (5 bases). The germline CDR1 and CDR2 sequences are SGDLS and YYNGEE. This CDR3 is built from 15 residues. V was clipped by 10 bases and J by 0 bases, with 14 bases between them. The CDR3 coding sequence is TGTGCCCAGGGTCCAGGGTCCTCTGGGGCCAACGTCCTGACTTTC. This gives the protein CAQGPGSSGANVLTF. The complete variable domain, with remaining parts taken from reference TRBV9 and TRBJ2-6, reads DSGVTQTPKHLITATGQRVTLRCSPRSGDLSVYWYQQSLDQGLQFLIQYYNGEERAKGNILERFSAQQFPDLHSELNLSSLELGDSALYFCAQGPGSSGANVLTFGAGSRLTVL.

The J gene is TRBJ2-5, the V gene TRBV7-2; 9 nucleotides match TRBD2. Germline CDR1 SGHTA, CDR2 FQGNSA. This CDR3 contains 15 residues. The J segment lost 5 bases and the V segment lost 2 bases, leaving 6 bases of the junction unmatched. The CDR3 DNA reads as TGTGCCAGCAGCTTATTGCGGGGGGGACAGGAGACCCAGTACTTC. Translating it yields CASSLLRGGQETQYF.

The chain joins TRBV7-9 to TRBJ2-3, with D tentatively TRBD2 (5 bases). V was pared by 2 bases and J by 8 bases, with 17 bases between. CDR1 is SEHNR, CDR2 FQNEAQ, per germline (reference sequence). This CDR3 region has 15 residues. DNA for the CDR3: TGTGCCAGCAGCTTATCCGGAGCGGTACCTTTTACGCAGTATTTT. Translation: CASSLSGAVPFTQYF.

V usage is TRBV4-1 and J usage is TRBJ2-5; D uncertain. Germline V lookup: CDR1 MGHRA, CDR2 YSYEKL. There are 13 residues in the CDR3. V was clipped by 3 bases and J by 3 bases, with 8 bases between them. The CDR3 sequence is CASSQWRKETQYF. The CDR3 DNA is TGCGCCAGCAGCCAGTGGCGGAAAGAGACCCAGTACTTC.

The V call is TRBV3-1, the J call TRBJ2-1, with 11 bases lining up with TRBD2. Unmatched junction bases numbered 5, after V lost 4 bases and J lost 6 bases. The CDR3 contains 15 residues. Germline CDR1 LGHDT, CDR2 YNNKEL (reference sequence). The CDR3 coding sequence is TGTGCCAGCAGCCCCCGACTAGCGGGGTCCAATGAGCAGTTCTTC. It is translated as CASSPRLAGSNEQFF.

This clonotype has only one observation. The rearrangement joins TRBV7-2 to TRBJ2-2, with 7 bases that match TRBD2. The junction had 4 bases not matched to a gene; V was cut back by 5 bases and J by 4 bases. Germline loops: CDR1 SGHTA, CDR2 FQGNSA. The CDR3 spans 14 residues. CDR3 nucleotide sequence: TGTGCCAGCAGCCGGACTAGAAGCACCGGGGAGCTGTTTTTT. Translating gives CASSRTRSTGELFF.

The J gene is TRBJ2-5, the V gene TRBV25-1; D unresolved. Germline assignment: CDR1 MGHDK and CDR2 SYGVNS. V was cut by 4 bases and J by 1 base, with 13 bases left in between. CDR3 length: 15 amino acids. The CDR3: CASSGTELGQETQYF. In DNA, the CDR3 is TGTGCCAGCAGTGGAACAGAGCTGGGCCAAGAGACCCAGTACTTC.

This clonotype was picked up many times. The rearrangement uses TRBV6-1 and TRBJ2-7; TRBD2 is a possible D gene (7 bases). The CDR3 is 14 residues long. Trimming shortened V by 3 bases and J by 3 bases, and 12 bases separated the two germline ends. In germline, CDR1 is MNHNS, CDR2 SASEGT. The CDR3 loop is CASSEGGGHYEQYF. CDR3 nucleotides: TGTGCCAGCAGTGAGGGCGGGGGCCACTACGAGCAGTACTTC.